This T cell receptor (beta chain) was profiled in a study of T-cell reconstitution after alpha-beta-depleted transplantation in children. Findings and caveats of the study: By one year post-transplant, T-cell counts and diversity largely arose from T cells that were newly produced. Surviving recipient T cells and intrathymic progenitors accounted for some patients' high TCRbeta diversity at day 60. Reportedly, alpha-beta T cells present about two months post-transplant originated from several hundred expanded clones of graft origin.

Preparing the TCRbeta library involved the use of unique molecular identifiers. TCRdb independently ran MiXCR on the PCR reads; one entry per CDR3 protein. The repertoire includes more than 200,000 distinct CDR3 sequences, roughly a quarter of them detected once, and roughly 2.6% sits in the top ten. This CDR3 region has 9 residues. Germline V gene data show CDR1 as MGHDK and CDR2 as SYGVNS. The V end was cut by 8 bases, the J end by 7 bases, with 5 bases between. This clonotype was recorded at least ten times. Its antigen is as yet unknown. Here the sequenced sample was PBMCs, taken before TCRalphabeta/CD19-depleted stem cell transplant. This chain links TRBV25-1 with TRBJ1-1; no clear D. The clonotype comes from a girl aged 2 to 9 with Fanconi anemia, due to receive a stem cell transplant. The CDR3 spells CASCCEAFF. For the CDR3, the DNA is TGTGCCAGCTGCTGTGAAGCTTTCTTT. The entire variable domain, with the rest obtained from reference TRBV25-1 and TRBJ1-1, is as follows: EADIYQTPRYLVIGTGKKITLECSQTMGHDKMYWYQQDPGMELHLIHYSYGVNSTEKGDLSSESTVSRIRTEHFPLTLESARPSHTSQYLCASCCEAFFGQGTRLTVV.